This TCR beta chain was found in a study of blood T cell repertoires in COVID-19. Study-level background: Nucleic acid was either cDNA or gDNA, and it came from T cells, B-cell-depleted T cells, or PBMCs.

Per the original methods: Amplification from reference gene primers served as the basis for estimated nucleated cell counts. Assay used: immunoSEQ multiplex PCR; TCRdb lists only in-frame clones, some missing. From that table come the V and J calls and clone size; the DNA was used to work out D and trimming. In the table there are 60,000 to 85,000 clones, 75% to 90% of which are singletons. Input material: peripheral blood. This sequence was found in a human donor in a cohort sampled during active COVID-19.

CDR3 region: CASSFSGLAETQYF. The CDR3 nucleotides are TGTGCCAGCAGTTTCTCAGGACTAGCGGAGACCCAGTACTTC. This chain connects TRBV28 to TRBJ2-5; 9 nucleotides line up with TRBD2. The CDR3 has 14 amino acids. V was pared by 3 bases and J by 5 bases, with 4 bases of the junction left unmatched. Germline V CDR1 and CDR2: MDHEN, SYDVKM.